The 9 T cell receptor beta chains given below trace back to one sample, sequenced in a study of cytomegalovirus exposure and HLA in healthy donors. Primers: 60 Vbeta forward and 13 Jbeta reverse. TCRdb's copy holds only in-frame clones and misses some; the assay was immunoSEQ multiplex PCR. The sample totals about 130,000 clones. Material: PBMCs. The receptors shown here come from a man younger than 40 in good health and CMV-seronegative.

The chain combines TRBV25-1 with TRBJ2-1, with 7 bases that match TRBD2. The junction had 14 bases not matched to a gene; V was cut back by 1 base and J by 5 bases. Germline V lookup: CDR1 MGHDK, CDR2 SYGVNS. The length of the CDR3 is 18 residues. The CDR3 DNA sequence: TGTGCCAGCAGTGAATTGAGCTTCCGGACTAGGAAAGACAATGAGCAGTTCTTC. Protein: CASSELSFRTRKDNEQFF.

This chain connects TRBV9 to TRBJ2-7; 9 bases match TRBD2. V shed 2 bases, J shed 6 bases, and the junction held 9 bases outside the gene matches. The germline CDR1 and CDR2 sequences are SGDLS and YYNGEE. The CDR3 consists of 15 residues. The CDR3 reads CASSVTSGRLSEQYF. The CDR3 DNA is TGTGCCAGCAGCGTTACCAGCGGGAGGTTGAGCGAGCAGTACTTC.

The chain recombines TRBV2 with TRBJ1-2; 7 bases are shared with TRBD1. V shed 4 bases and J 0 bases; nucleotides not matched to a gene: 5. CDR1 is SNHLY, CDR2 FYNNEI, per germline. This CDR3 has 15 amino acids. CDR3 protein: CASSGRGQSNYGYTF. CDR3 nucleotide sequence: TGTGCCAGCAGTGGAAGGGGGCAGTCTAACTATGGCTACACCTTC.

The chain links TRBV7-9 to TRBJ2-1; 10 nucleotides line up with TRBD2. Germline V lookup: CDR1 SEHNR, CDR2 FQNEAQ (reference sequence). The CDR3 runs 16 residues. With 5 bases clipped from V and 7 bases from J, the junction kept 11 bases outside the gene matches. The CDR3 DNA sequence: TGTGCCAGCAGCGCCCACACTAGCGGGGTTGTGAATGAGCAGTTCTTC. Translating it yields CASSAHTSGVVNEQFF.

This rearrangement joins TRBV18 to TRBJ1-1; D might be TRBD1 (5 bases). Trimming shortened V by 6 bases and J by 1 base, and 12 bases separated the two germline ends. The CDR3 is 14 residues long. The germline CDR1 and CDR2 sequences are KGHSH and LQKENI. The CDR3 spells CASSLDRRNTEAFF. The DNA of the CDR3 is TGTGCCAGCTCGCTTGACAGAAGGAACACTGAAGCTTTCTTT.

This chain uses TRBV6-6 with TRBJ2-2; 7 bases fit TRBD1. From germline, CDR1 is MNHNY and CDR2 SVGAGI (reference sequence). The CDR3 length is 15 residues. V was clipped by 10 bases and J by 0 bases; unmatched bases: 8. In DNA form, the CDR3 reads TGTGCCAACTCCCCGGGACAGACGAACACCGGGGAGCTGTTTTTT. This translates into CANSPGQTNTGELFF.

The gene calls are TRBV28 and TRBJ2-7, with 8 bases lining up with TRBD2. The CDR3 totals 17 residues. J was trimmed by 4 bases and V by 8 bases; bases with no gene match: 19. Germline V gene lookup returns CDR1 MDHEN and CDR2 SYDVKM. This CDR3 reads CASGPLTLRLANYEQYF. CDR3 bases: TGTGCCAGCGGTCCCCTCACTCTAAGACTAGCGAATTACGAGCAGTACTTC.

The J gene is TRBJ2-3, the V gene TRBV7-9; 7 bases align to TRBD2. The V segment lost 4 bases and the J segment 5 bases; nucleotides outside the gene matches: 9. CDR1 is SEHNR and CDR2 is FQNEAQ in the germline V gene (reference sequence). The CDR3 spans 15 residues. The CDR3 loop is CASSWRASGIDTQYF. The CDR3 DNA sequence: TGTGCCAGCAGCTGGAGGGCTAGCGGTATAGATACGCAGTATTTT.

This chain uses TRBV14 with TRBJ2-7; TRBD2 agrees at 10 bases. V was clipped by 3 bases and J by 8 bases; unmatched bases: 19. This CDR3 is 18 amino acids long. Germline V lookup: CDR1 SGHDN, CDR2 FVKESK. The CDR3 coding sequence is TGTGCCAGCAGCCACGGAGGACTAGCGGACTTTACTACGAAACAGCAGTACTTC. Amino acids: CASSHGGLADFTTKQQYF.